The rows below give T cell receptor beta chains drawn from one sample of a study of cytomegalovirus exposure and HLA in healthy donors. Method: immunoSEQ multiplex PCR; TCRdb's copy keeps in-frame clones and lacks some. The sample has 100,000 to 150,000 clones, and its top ten clones hold about 2.7%. Sequenced sample: PBMCs. These TCRs come from a man aged 30 to 39 in good health and CMV-seronegative. The CDR3 runs from the conserved cysteine through the conserved F or W. D genes are given only for firm matches.

TRBV5-5	NA	TRBJ1-6	TGTGCCAGCAGCTTGGCCCAGTCAAGGAGCTCCTATAATTCACCCCTCCACTTT	CASSLAQSRSSYNSPLHF
TRBV18	TRBD2	TRBJ2-7	TGTGCCAGCTCACCGCTAGCGGGAGGGCGCGAGCAGTACTTC	CASSPLAGGREQYF
TRBV28	NA	TRBJ1-2	TGTGCCAGCAGTCCGGGGTCCTACTATGGCTACACCTTC	CASSPGSYYGYTF
TRBV5-4	NA	TRBJ2-7	TGTGCCAGCAGCTTGGGCAGTGGGAGAATCGACGAGCAGTACTTC	CASSLGSGRIDEQYF
TRBV30	TRBD2	TRBJ2-5	TGTGCCTCCTTGGGACTAGCGGGAGTGGAGACCCAGTACTTC	CASLGLAGVETQYF
TRBV30	NA	TRBJ2-7	TGTGCCTGGAGTGTGTTTGCGGGACCCTACGAGCAGTACTTC	CAWSVFAGPYEQYF
TRBV5-1	TRBD1	TRBJ2-7	TGCGCCAGCAGCTTGGGGGCAGGGGGCTTTCACGAGCAGTACTTC	CASSLGAGGFHEQYF
TRBV18	TRBD1	TRBJ1-2	TGTGCCAGCTCACCCCCCCGGGGACAGGGTATACATGGCTACACCTTC	CASSPPRGQGIHGYTF
TRBV6-5	NA	TRBJ1-2	TGTGCCAGCAGTGACCCCCCAGGAACTGGCTACACCTTC	CASSDPPGTGYTF
TRBV9	TRBD2	TRBJ2-5	TGTGCCAGCAGCGTAGGACTAGCGGGGCAACCCCAGTACTTC	CASSVGLAGQPQYF
TRBV11-1	TRBD2	TRBJ2-7	TGTGCCAGCAGCCCCAGGACTAGGGACGAGCAGTACTTC	CASSPRTRDEQYF
TRBV6-1	TRBD2	TRBJ2-1	TGTGCCAGCAGTGAAGCGTGGCTAGCGGGTTTTGTTGAGCAGTTCTTC	CASSEAWLAGFVEQFF
TRBV4-3	TRBD1	TRBJ2-7	TGCGCCAGCAGCCAAAGAGGTGGAACAGGGGGTTTTTCCGAGCAGTACTTC	CASSQRGGTGGFSEQYF
TRBV7-2	TRBD1	TRBJ1-2	TGTGCCAGCAGCCCCCGACCGGGACAGGGACCGGGCTATGGCTACACCTTC	CASSPRPGQGPGYGYTF
TRBV4-2	NA	TRBJ1-6	TGTGCCAGCAGCCAAGACTTCCGGGGTAATTCACCCCTCCACTTT	CASSQDFRGNSPLHF
TRBV5-1	NA	TRBJ2-1	TGCGCCAGCAGCTTGTTAAGCGGTAGCTCCTACAATGAGCAGTTCTTC	CASSLLSGSSYNEQFF
TRBV6-1	TRBD1	TRBJ1-1	TGTGCCAGCAATGGGTCTCAGGGGGGCACTGAAGCTTTCTTT	CASNGSQGGTEAFF
TRBV6-5	NA	TRBJ2-7	TGTGCCAGCACTTCCAACATCTACGAGCAGTACTTC	CASTSNIYEQYF
TRBV5-1	NA	TRBJ2-5	TGCGCCAGCAGCTTGGATAGTCCGGAAGAGACCCAGTACTTC	CASSLDSPEETQYF
TRBV5-4	NA	TRBJ1-1	TGTGCCAGCCGCCCCGGGGGGCGTATAAACACTGAAGCTTTCTTT	CASRPGGRINTEAFF
TRBV10-3	NA	TRBJ2-7	TGTGCCACCAAACCCCAAACAGGGACATACGAGCAGTACTTC	CATKPQTGTYEQYF
TRBV5-1	TRBD1	TRBJ2-5	TGCGCCAGCAGCCTACGCCCCTCGGGACAGGGTTTTAGAGAGACCCAGTACTTC	CASSLRPSGQGFRETQYF
TRBV20-1	TRBD1	TRBJ2-7	TGCAGTGCCGGGACAGCATACGAGCAGTACTTC	CSAGTAYEQYF
TRBV19	TRBD2	TRBJ2-3	TGTGCCAGTAGTGCCATTGCGGGGGGCACAGATACGCAGTATTTT	CASSAIAGGTDTQYF
TRBV5-4	NA	TRBJ1-6	TGTGCCAGCAGCTTGGGACAGGATAATTCACCCCTCCACTTT	CASSLGQDNSPLHF
TRBV18	TRBD1	TRBJ2-7	TGTGCCAGCTCACCGACAGGGTTTTACGAGCAGTACTTC	CASSPTGFYEQYF
TRBV29-1	TRBD1	TRBJ1-2	TGCAGCGTTGAGTTCCAGGGGGTCATCTATGGCTACACCTTC	CSVEFQGVIYGYTF
TRBV18	TRBD1	TRBJ2-7	TGTGCCAGCTCACTCGGACAGGGGAAGGGCTACGAGCAGTACTTC	CASSLGQGKGYEQYF
TRBV28	TRBD2	TRBJ2-1	TGTGCCAGCAGCCCTCCCGGGCTAGCGGGGGAAGTCGATGAGCAGTTCTTC	CASSPPGLAGEVDEQFF
TRBV19	NA	TRBJ1-1	TGTGCCAGTAGTCCGCTACAGGGCATCAACACTGAAGCTTTCTTT	CASSPLQGINTEAFF
TRBV10-3	TRBD1	TRBJ2-7	TGTGCCATCAGTGAGTCAGGGACAGGGGAGTACGAGCAGTACTTC	CAISESGTGEYEQYF
TRBV27	TRBD2	TRBJ2-5	TGTGCCAGCAGTACCCGACTAGCGGGAGGGGAGACCCAGTACTTC	CASSTRLAGGETQYF
TRBV11-2	TRBD2	TRBJ2-7	TGTGCCAGCAGCTTTAGCGGGAGGGCTCTGAACGAGCAGTACTTC	CASSFSGRALNEQYF
TRBV25-1	TRBD2	TRBJ2-2	TGTGCCAGCCGAATGCTAGCGGGAGAAGGCGGGGAGCTGTTTTTT	CASRMLAGEGGELFF
TRBV28	TRBD2	TRBJ2-7	TGTGCCAGCAGACTAATGGGCAGCGGGAAGAGAGAGCAGTACTTC	CASRLMGSGKREQYF
TRBV5-1	TRBD1	TRBJ1-2	TGCGCCAGCAACGTTGGACAGGGGAGAGGCTACACCTTC	CASNVGQGRGYTF
TRBV4-3	NA	TRBJ2-2	TGCGCCAGCAGCCAAGCGGGAAACGGGGAGCTGTTTTTT	CASSQAGNGELFF
TRBV10-3	NA	TRBJ1-2	TGTGCCATCAGGAGGGAGGACTATGGCTACACCTTC	CAIRREDYGYTF
TRBV29-1	TRBD2	TRBJ2-2	TGCAGCGCGGGGCGGGCTAGCGGGGATACCGGGGAGCTGTTTTTT	CSAGRASGDTGELFF
TRBV5-1	TRBD1	TRBJ2-5	TGCGCCAGCAGCTGGGGGACAGGGGGTCAAGAGACCCAGTACTTC	CASSWGTGGQETQYF
TRBV6-5	NA	TRBJ2-7	TGTGCCAGCAGTTACAGCGGCTTCTCCTACGAGCAGTACTTC	CASSYSGFSYEQYF
TRBV9	NA	TRBJ1-3	TGTGCCAGCACCTACGGACAATACTCTGGAAACACCATATATTTT	CASTYGQYSGNTIYF
TRBV7-2	TRBD1	TRBJ2-6	TGTGCCAGCAGCTTTACGGGACAGGGGGCAAGGGCCAACGTCCTGACTTTC	CASSFTGQGARANVLTF
TRBV10-1	NA	TRBJ2-3	TGCGCCAGCAGTGGTGCAGGACAGAGTTCGGATACGCAGTATTTT	CASSGAGQSSDTQYF
TRBV7-9	TRBD1	TRBJ2-7	TGTGCCAGCAGCTTAGATTACGCCTCAACAGGGGCCCTTTCGGAGCAGTACTTC	CASSLDYASTGALSEQYF